The sequence of this T cell receptor (beta chain) was determined in a study of vaccination effects on CD4 cells after COVID-19. Study information: Post-vaccine sampling took place a median of 72 days after the second dose. The study's findings and limits: Few convalescent patients were included, and no early post-infection timepoints were sampled.

Ahead of sequencing, the ViraFEST assay grew antigen-specific CD4+ T cells using viral peptide pools. The culture ran for 9 to 11 days, and then CD4+ T cells were isolated. Vaccination of participants consisted of two doses of either the BNT162b2 or mRNA-1273 vaccine. A density of about 2.2 million PBMC per well was used; these cells were cultured with about 9.1 IU/ml IL-2 and approximately 10 ug/ml peptides. Sequencing used immunoSEQ multiplex PCR; TCRdb keeps in-frame clones, though not all of them. The sample carries 60,000 to 90,000 clones, 80% to 85% recorded once. The CDR3 loop spans 14 amino acids. The germline V gene has CDR1 MNHEY and CDR2 SVGEGT. Trimming removed 6 bases at V and 3 bases at J, with 14 bases between. Of note for this clone: The target antigen is unknown.

The material was CD4+ T cells from PBMCs cultured with HCoV-229E spike peptides, obtained after COVID-19 vaccination. The rearrangement uses TRBV6-2 or TRBV6-3 and TRBJ1-1; D unclear. The clonotype comes from a human donor who received a COVID-19 vaccine. CDR3 sequence: CASSQTLSYTEAFF. CDR3 nucleotides: TGTGCCAGCAGCCAAACATTGTCTTACACTGAAGCTTTCTTT.